The following is a T cell receptor (beta chain) sequence with its context. Its antigen is still unknown. A junction end diverges from the germline sequence, so it may reflect a read error. Overall study results and limits: In terms of TCR gene usage, tumor memory CD4+ T cells clustered together with blood and lymph node memory CD4+ cells, as well as with lymph node naive CD4+ cells.

This CDR3 comprises 16 residues. CDR1 is SGHNT, CDR2 YYREEE, per germline (reference sequence). Full-length variable regions came from constant-region reverse primers plus semi-nested Nested Universal Primer A PCR. TCRdb processed the 5' RACE reads anew with MiXCR; each CDR3 protein has one entry. The table has about 64,000 distinct CDR3 sequences, about 20% seen once. Memory CD4+ cells were defined as CD4+CD45RO+CD25-. J is TRBJ2-7 and V is TRBV5-4, with D possibly TRBD1 on 7 matching bases. This clonotype was obtained from a female donor with breast cancer. The sample taken for sequencing was memory CD4+ T cells sorted from a lymph node. The subset was: memory CD4+ T cells, CD4+CD45RO+CD25-. The CDR3 nucleotides are TGTGCCAACAGCCCAGCAGGGGGTAGCGGCCCCTACGAGCAGTACTTC. This codes for CANSPAGGSGPYEQYF.